This T cell receptor beta chain was sequenced in a study of read filtering for tumor transcriptome and immune sequencing. Study as a whole: IR-seq gave about 3.5 to 10.27 million TCR reads per sample; RNA-seq gave about 75 to 1,400. Findings of the study overall: In IR-seq, single-read clonotypes were 75% to 90% of clonotypes but roughly 3.5% of reads.

This clonotype came up many times. Its specificity is unknown. Molecular barcoded adaptors covering alpha/delta and beta/gamma chains were used on approximately 400 ng RNA. TCRdb fed the reads into MiXCR, producing one record per CDR3 protein. This table has some 43,000 distinct CDR3 sequences, around an eighth appearing once. Looked up from germline, CDR1 is LGHNA and CDR2 is YNFKEQ. The germline V and J ends were trimmed by 5 bases and 3 bases, with 14 bases remaining between them. This CDR3 spans 14 amino acids. Source material: a population of CD138-negative cells sorted from bone marrow. This rearrangement joins TRBV4-2 to TRBJ2-7; D is possibly TRBD1 (6 bases). The receptor was isolated from a donor at least 40 years old with multiple myeloma. CDR3 DNA sequence: TGTGCCAGCAGCTCTGGGGGCGAACTCTACGAGCAGTACTTC. It codes for CASSSGGELYEQYF.